The present TCR beta chain was sequenced within a study of identical twins. As for this clonotype: Its antigen is still unknown.

In TCRdb, the 5' RACE reads were re-called with MiXCR into one record per CDR3 protein. The data hold hundreds of thousands of distinct CDR3 sequences, with more than 20% observed a single time. Study-wide findings and caveats: Findings depended on cross-sectional statistics rather than tracking the same donors. Insertions were fewer in abundant cord blood beta clonotypes, whereas memory repertoires showed none of this pattern.

Trimming pared 5 bases from V and 6 bases from J, leaving 11 bases between. Germline loops: CDR1 SGHRS, CDR2 YFSETQ. The CDR3 has 13 residues. These same records also appear under a second study, on yellow fever vaccine responses in identical twins.

The sequence derives from a woman between 18 and 30 years old in good health. The gene calls are TRBV5-1 and TRBJ2-2, with D maybe TRBD1 (5 bases). Sequences were obtained from CD4+ T cells sorted from blood. The CDR3 is CASRPDTAGELFF. The DNA for the CDR3 is TGCGCCAGCAGGCCGGACACGGCCGGGGAGCTGTTTTTT.